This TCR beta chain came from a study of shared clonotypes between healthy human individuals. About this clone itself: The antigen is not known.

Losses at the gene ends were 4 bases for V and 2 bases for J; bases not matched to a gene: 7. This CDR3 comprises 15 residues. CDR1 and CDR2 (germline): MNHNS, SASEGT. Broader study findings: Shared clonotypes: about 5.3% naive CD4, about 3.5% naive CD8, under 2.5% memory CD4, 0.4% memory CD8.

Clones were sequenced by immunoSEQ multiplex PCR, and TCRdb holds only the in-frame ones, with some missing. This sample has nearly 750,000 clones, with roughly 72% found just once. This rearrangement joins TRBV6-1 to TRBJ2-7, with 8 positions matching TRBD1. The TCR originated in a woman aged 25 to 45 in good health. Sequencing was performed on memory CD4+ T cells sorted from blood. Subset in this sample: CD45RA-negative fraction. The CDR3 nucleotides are TGTGCCAGCAGTGGGGGACAGGTAAAGCCCTACGAGCAGTACTTC. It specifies CASSGGQVKPYEQYF.